Below, 18 T cell receptor beta chains from the same sample are listed, as sequenced in a study of cytomegalovirus exposure and HLA in healthy donors. This PCR relied on a set of 60 Vbeta primers and 13 Jbeta primers. TCRdb's table, derived via immunoSEQ multiplex PCR, lists solely in-frame clones and lacks some. The table shows under 200,000 clones, with about 71% occurring only once. Sample: PBMCs. The origin of the receptors is a woman between 25 and 40 years old in good health and CMV-seronegative.

This rearrangement joins TRBV4-1 to TRBJ2-1; TRBD2 matches at 12 bases. Germline CDR1 MGHRA, CDR2 YSYEKL. With V trimmed by 0 bases and J by 3 bases, 0 bases remained unmatched. The CDR3 has 16 residues. CDR3 residues: CASSQEGLAGYNEQFF. Written as DNA, the CDR3 is TGCGCCAGCAGCCAAGAGGGACTAGCGGGCTACAATGAGCAGTTCTTC.

CDR3: CASRSYNEQFF. The CDR3 DNA follows: TGTGCCAGCAGGTCATACAATGAGCAGTTCTTC. The V call is TRBV6-5, the J call TRBJ2-1; D call uncertain. Trimming took 6 bases from V and 4 from J, leaving 4 bases between them. There are 11 residues in the CDR3. CDR1 is MNHEY, CDR2 SVGAGI, per germline.

The chain is built from TRBV7-2 and TRBJ2-5; D unclear. The J call may be incorrect, as the DNA end agrees better with TRBJ2-7. Per the germline V gene, CDR1 is SGHTA and CDR2 is FQGNSA. This CDR3 region has 13 residues. CDR3 DNA sequence: TGTGCCAGCAGCCCACAGAGCTCCTACGAGCAGTACTTC. This translates into CASSPQSSYEQYF.

The chain is built from TRBV5-1 and TRBJ1-4, with 10 bases lining up with TRBD1. Germline V gives CDR1 SGHRS, CDR2 YFSETQ. V lost 3 bases to trimming and J lost 5 bases; unmatched junction nucleotides: 1. The length of the CDR3 is 14 residues. CDR3 DNA: TGCGCCAGCAGCTCGGACAGGGGGAATGAAAAACTGTTTTTT. It specifies CASSSDRGNEKLFF.

The V and J genes are TRBV11-2 and TRBJ2-4, with no clear D. V shed 5 bases and J shed 0 bases, with 11 bases lying between them. The germline gives CDR1 SGHAT, CDR2 FQNNGV. The CDR3 totals 15 residues. CDR3 bases: TGTGCCAGCAGCCCGTTTTCTCTAGCCAAAAACATTCAGTACTTC. Translated, it gives CASSPFSLAKNIQYF. Full variable domain (outside the CDR3, taken from reference TRBV11-2 and TRBJ2-4): EAGVAQSPRYKIIEKRQSVAFWCNPISGHATLYWYQQILGQGPKLLIQFQNNGVVDDSQLPKDRFSAERLKGVDSTLKIQPAKLEDSAVYLCASSPFSLAKNIQYFGAGTRLSVL.

This chain connects TRBV28 to TRBJ2-1, with TRBD2 identical over 7 bases. The CDR3 consists of 15 residues. Germline CDR1 reads MDHEN; CDR2 reads SYDVKM. V lost 3 bases, J lost 2 bases, and 4 bases stayed unmatched. The CDR3 nucleotides are TGTGCCAGCAGTTTCGCGGGAGCCACCTACAATGAGCAGTTCTTC. Protein product: CASSFAGATYNEQFF.

The V and J genes are TRBV5-1 and TRBJ2-7, with D possibly being TRBD2 (6 bases). Germline V gives CDR1 SGHRS, CDR2 YFSETQ. The CDR3 covers 14 residues. V was trimmed by 3 bases and J by 1 base, leaving 11 bases between them. CDR3 sequence: CASSYVSGSYEQYF. CDR3 DNA sequence: TGCGCCAGCAGCTACGTTAGCGGATCCTACGAGCAGTACTTC.

The chain employs TRBV19 and TRBJ2-2; 8 bases match TRBD1. This CDR3 has 15 amino acids. The trim removed 6 bases at V and 5 bases at J, leaving 8 bases unmatched. CDR1 and CDR2 from the germline V gene are LNHDA and SQIVND (reference sequence). The CDR3 sequence: CASSQGQVGTGELFF. In DNA, the CDR3 is TGTGCCAGTAGCCAGGGACAGGTTGGGACCGGGGAGCTGTTTTTT.

This clone was detected only once. The genes are TRBV30 and TRBJ2-1; 10 positions match TRBD1. The trim removed 5 bases at V and 10 bases at J, leaving 8 bases unmatched. The CDR3 contains 13 residues. Germline CDR1 is GTSNPN and CDR2 is SVGIG (reference sequence). The CDR3 sequence is CAWLKTGGREQFF. The CDR3 coding sequence is TGTGCCTGGCTGAAGACAGGGGGCAGGGAGCAGTTCTTC.

This clone was seen only once. The chain uses TRBV7-9 and TRBJ2-7, with TRBD1 matching 8 bases. V shed 5 bases and J 6 bases; nucleotides not matched to a gene: 12. Germline V lookup: CDR1 SEHNR, CDR2 FQNEAQ (reference sequence). This CDR3 is 15 amino acids long. CDR3 DNA: TGTGCCAGCAGCGGGAGGACAGGGCCCTTGACCGAGCAGTACTTC. Protein product: CASSGRTGPLTEQYF. The full variable domain, rest sourced from reference TRBV7-9 and TRBJ2-7, is DTGVSQNPRHKITKRGQNVTFRCDPISEHNRLYWYRQTLGQGPEFLTYFQNEAQLEKSRLLSDRFSAERPKGSFSTLEIQRTEQGDSAMYLCASSGRTGPLTEQYFGPGTRLTVT.

The chain joins TRBV4-2 to TRBJ2-1; D is ambiguous. The V and J ends lost 0 bases and 7 bases respectively, with 19 bases between them. The germline V gene has CDR1 LGHNA and CDR2 YNFKEQ. This CDR3 has 17 amino acids. The DNA of the CDR3 is TGTGCCAGCAGCCAAGATTCTTGGCTAGGTAATGGAAATGAGCAGTTCTTC. Residues: CASSQDSWLGNGNEQFF.

Only one count was recorded for this clone. The V and J genes are TRBV27 and TRBJ2-7; 11 positions agree with TRBD2. This CDR3 region has 15 residues. The trim removed 4 bases at V and 7 bases at J, leaving 9 bases unmatched. Germline V gene lookup returns CDR1 MNHEY and CDR2 SMNVEV (reference sequence). The CDR3 nucleotides are TGTGCCAGCAGTTCCCCGGGACTAGCGGTTAGGGAGCAGTACTTC. Translated: CASSSPGLAVREQYF.

The gene calls are TRBV7-3 and TRBJ2-1; 7 bases fit TRBD1. V shed 1 base, J shed 8 bases, and the junction held 2 bases outside the gene matches. CDR3 length: 13 residues. Germline values: CDR1 SGHTA, CDR2 FQGTGA. The CDR3 region is CASSLRQGDEQFF. In DNA, the CDR3 is TGTGCCAGCAGCTTAAGGCAGGGGGATGAGCAGTTCTTC.

This clone has only a few counts. V is TRBV2 and J is TRBJ1-4; D remains ambiguous. Germline V gene data show CDR1 as SNHLY and CDR2 as FYNNEI. The CDR3 consists of 10 residues. The germline V and J ends were trimmed by 8 bases and 5 bases, with 3 bases remaining between them. Written as DNA, the CDR3 is TGTGCCAGCGTAAATGAAAAACTGTTTTTT. It specifies CASVNEKLFF.

The chain combines TRBV28 with TRBJ1-2; no definite D call. This CDR3 is built from 11 residues. Germline CDR1 is MDHEN and CDR2 is SYDVKM. The V gene lost 5 bases and the J gene lost 8 bases, with 9 bases spanning the gap. This CDR3 reads CASSARSGYTF. For the CDR3, the DNA is TGTGCCAGCAGTGCCAGGTCGGGCTACACCTTC.

The chain combines TRBV6-1 with TRBJ2-1; the D is unclear. With 3 bases removed from V and 4 bases from J, the gap between germline ends came to 4 bases. The CDR3 totals 12 residues. Germline-derived CDR1 and CDR2 are MNHNS and SASEGT. CDR3 in DNA: TGTGCCAGCAGTGAGGAGTACAATGAGCAGTTCTTC. This codes for CASSEEYNEQFF.

The V gene is TRBV9, the J gene TRBJ2-2; maybe TRBD1 (6 bases). Germline loops: CDR1 SGDLS, CDR2 YYNGEE. CDR3 size: 14 residues. V was clipped by 3 bases and J by 1 base, with 7 bases between them. Here the CDR3 reads CASSAQGNTGELFF. DNA for the CDR3: TGTGCCAGCAGCGCACAGGGGAACACCGGGGAGCTGTTTTTT.

The chain is built from TRBV5-5 and TRBJ2-1, with D possibly matching TRBD1 (6 bases). The CDR3 loop spans 15 amino acids. Germline CDR1 reads SGHKS; CDR2 reads YYEKEE (reference sequence). The V end was cut by 4 bases, the J end by 5 bases, with 16 bases between. The CDR3 DNA sequence: TGTGCCAGCAGCCAGAGGGGGATCTTCGACAATGAGCAGTTCTTC. It encodes CASSQRGIFDNEQFF.